This TCR beta chain is from a study of T-cell reconstitution after alpha-beta-depleted transplantation in children (dated by TCRdb to the mid-2010s). About the investigation overall: The study quantitatively tracked T-cell immune reconstitution after TCRalphabeta/CD19-depleted allogeneic hematopoietic cell transplantation in children using TCR repertoire profiling.

Reading the label with the study, this specimen's treatment or condition is: allogeneic hematopoietic cell transplantation with graft depleted of TCRalphabeta T cells and CD19 B cells. TCRalphabeta/CD19-depleted allogeneic hematopoietic cell grafts were given to the transplant recipients, all of whom were children. This clonotype turned up a few times. There is no known antigen for this receptor. No base qualities exist here, and no much larger clone lies one base off it. Beyond this particular receptor, the publication reports: Over the following months the frequencies of hyperexpanded clones went down, and after one year T-cell counts and TCRbeta diversity were mostly credited to newly produced T cells. In some patients, high TCRbeta diversity at day 60 was attributed to recipient T cells and intrathymic progenitors that had survived conditioning. Apparently early alphabetaT-cell count recovery about two months after transplant reportedly relied on only several hundred rapidly expanded clones derived from non-depleted graft cells.

CDR1 and CDR2 are read off the germline V gene as MNHEY and SVGEGT. V sheds 7 bases and J sheds 3 bases, leaving 6 bases between their ends. From its cysteine to its phenylalanine, the CDR3 spans 11 amino acids. Kept here is only the CDR3 DNA, which spans 33 bases and is read in frame from base 1. Library generation was performed with PCR. Instrument used: Illumina HiSeq 2500. Molecular barcoding was employed in the preparation of TCR libraries, with unique molecular identifiers being used to normalize TCRbeta repertoire quantification. Using fastp trimming at Q25 and MiXCR clonotype assembly, TCRdb reanalyzed the public sequencing data and kept in-frame beta chains. A single entry per CDR3 protein holds the most common genes and DNA from its merged rows. This sample comprises 70,000 or so distinct CDR3 sequences, around 9.9% of them detected only once. The biggest ten clones account for roughly 13% of the sample.

The sequences come from PBMCs, collected before TCRalphabeta/CD19-depleted stem cell transplant. This receptor chain uses TRBV6-2 or TRBV6-3 and TRBJ2-5, with the D gene not confidently named. The source of this sequence is a boy aged 5 to 17 with acute myeloid leukemia, due to receive a stem cell transplant. The nucleotides read TGTGCCAGCACCAAAAAAGAGACCCAGTACTTC. Its amino acids are CASTKKETQYF.